The 22 T cell receptor beta chains reported below all come from one sample, sequenced in a study of blood T cells in healthy people across ages. Primers used in a second PCR of roughly 6 to 11 cycles were a sample-barcoded 5' primer and a J-beta primer mix. TCRdb called the 5' RACE reads again in MiXCR, with one record for every CDR3 protein. The data contain about 640,000 distinct CDR3 sequences, roughly 53% of them seen just once; the ten biggest clones take up around 37%. Sample: blood. These receptors originate from a man between 60 and 75 years old in good health.

The chain joins TRBV7-2 to TRBJ2-5; D is unresolved. The CDR3 contains 12 residues. Germline V CDR1 and CDR2: SGHTA, FQGNSA. Trimming removed 1 base at V and 10 bases at J, with 10 bases between. In DNA, the CDR3 is TGTGCCAGCAGCTTAGGGGGTAGTCTCCAGTACTTC. Protein: CASSLGGSLQYF.

The chain recombines TRBV5-1 with TRBJ2-7; D possibly corresponds to TRBD2 (5 bases). The CDR3 extends over 13 amino acids. CDR1 SGHRS and CDR2 YFSETQ come from the germline V gene. V was trimmed by 7 bases and J by 2 bases, leaving 13 bases between them. CDR3 DNA sequence: TGCGCCAGCCGGGCGGGTTCTCCCTACGAGCAGTACTTC. Translating it yields CASRAGSPYEQYF. Based on the CDR3 plus reference TRBV5-1 and TRBJ2-7, the full variable domain is KAGVTQTPRYLIKTRGQQVTLSCSPISGHRSVSWYQQTPGQGLQFLFEYFSETQRNKGNFPGRFSGRQFSNSRSEMNVSTLELGDSALYLCASRAGSPYEQYFGPGTRLTVT.

This clonotype was recorded a few times. This chain joins TRBV27 and TRBJ1-2, with 10 positions matching TRBD1. This CDR3 has 13 residues. CDR1 and CDR2 from the germline V gene are MNHEY and SMNVEV (reference sequence). V shed 8 bases, J shed 8 bases, and the junction held 8 bases outside the gene matches. The CDR3: CASCWTGGRGYTF. CDR3 in DNA: TGTGCCAGCTGTTGGACAGGGGGGAGAGGCTACACCTTC.

This clonotype was recorded a few times. The chain recombines TRBV7-2 with TRBJ2-1; D is perhaps TRBD1 or TRBD2 (5 bases each). In germline, CDR1 is SGHTA, CDR2 FQGNSA. The V end lost 1 base, the J end lost 9 bases, and 19 bases lay between the germline ends. The CDR3 runs to 16 residues. CDR3 in DNA: TGTGCCAGCAGCTTAGTAAATCAGTGGGGGTATACTGAGCAGTTCTTC. Protein product: CASSLVNQWGYTEQFF.

The V and J genes are TRBV12-3 or TRBV12-4 and TRBJ2-5; 7 bases align to TRBD1. The CDR3 spans 14 residues. Trimming at V came to 5 bases and at J to 2 bases, leaving 5 bases not matched to a gene. CDR3 sequence: CASSRTGTQETQYF. CDR3 sequence (DNA): TGTGCCAGCAGTCGGACAGGCACTCAAGAGACCCAGTACTTC.

V usage is TRBV7-2 and J usage is TRBJ2-3, with TRBD1 identical over 12 bases. There are 16 residues in the CDR3. CDR1 is SGHTA, CDR2 FQGNSA, per germline. The V segment lost 7 bases and the J segment 4 bases; nucleotides outside the gene matches: 9. CDR3 in amino acids: CASTLSGTGGADTQYF. The CDR3 nucleotides are TGTGCCAGCACCCTCTCCGGGACAGGGGGCGCAGATACGCAGTATTTT.

V and J are TRBV6-5 and TRBJ2-5; TRBD1 matches 8 bases. After removal of 6 bases from V and 3 bases from J, the junction contained 9 bases not matched to a gene. Germline CDR1 and CDR2: MNHEY and SVGAGI. CDR3 length: 15 amino acids. This CDR3 is CASRWTGQEKETQYF. The CDR3 DNA is TGTGCCAGCAGATGGACGGGACAGGAAAAAGAGACCCAGTACTTC.

The chain is built from TRBV12-3 or TRBV12-4 and TRBJ1-1; no firm D call. The CDR3 has 13 residues. Trimming shortened V by 5 bases and J by 1 base, and 8 bases separated the two germline ends. The CDR3 region is CASSGVKNTEAFF. The CDR3 DNA sequence: TGTGCCAGCAGTGGGGTCAAGAACACTGAAGCTTTCTTT.

This clonotype came up many times. This sequence joins TRBV5-1 and TRBJ2-3; perhaps TRBD2 as D (5 bases). CDR3 length equals 13 residues. Per germline, CDR1 SGHRS and CDR2 YFSETQ. Trimming cost V 5 bases and J 4 bases, with 11 bases left between them. CDR3 sequence reads: CASRAGVADTQYF. The DNA for the CDR3 is TGCGCCAGCAGGGCGGGCGTTGCAGATACGCAGTATTTT.

The chain combines TRBV20-1 with TRBJ2-1; 7 nucleotides match TRBD2. From germline, CDR1 is DFQATT and CDR2 SNEGSKA (reference sequence). J was trimmed by 5 bases and V by 6 bases; bases with no gene match: 13. The CDR3 is 15 residues long. CDR3 bases: TGCAGTGCAAGTAGGCCTAGCGGCGGGGACAATGAGCAGTTCTTC. Translating it yields CSASRPSGGDNEQFF.

This sequence joins TRBV6-1 and TRBJ1-4, with TRBD1 as a possible D gene (6 bases). V lost 3 bases, J lost 7 bases, and 12 bases lay in between. The V gene's germline CDR1 is MNHNS and CDR2 SASEGT. The CDR3 runs 14 residues. The CDR3: CASSEAGTFEKLFF. DNA for the CDR3: TGTGCCAGCAGTGAGGCCGGGACATTTGAAAAACTGTTTTTT.

At least ten counts were recorded for this clonotype. The chain has TRBV27 and TRBJ2-6; D is unclear. Germline V lookup: CDR1 MNHEY, CDR2 SMNVEV (reference sequence). Trimming pared 6 bases from V and 2 bases from J, leaving 11 bases between. The CDR3 runs 15 residues. The CDR3 DNA is TGTGCCAGCAGCTTCGGCGGACCTGGGGCCAACGTCCTGACTTTC. Translated: CASSFGGPGANVLTF.

The chain joins TRBV11-2 to TRBJ2-1; D unresolved. Looked up from germline, CDR1 is SGHAT and CDR2 is FQNNGV. V lost 2 bases and J lost 9, with 14 bases in between. This CDR3 spans 14 amino acids. The CDR3 sequence: CASSLFADVGEQFF. The CDR3 DNA is TGTGCCAGCAGCTTATTTGCAGATGTGGGTGAGCAGTTCTTC.

This rearrangement joins TRBV9 to TRBJ2-3; D unclear. Between the trimmed V and J ends, which lost 0 bases and 6 bases, there was a span of 11 bases. CDR1 and CDR2 from the germline V gene are SGDLS and YYNGEE. CDR3 length equals 14 residues. CDR3 nucleotide sequence: TGTGCCAGCAGCGTAGCATTAGCATGGGATACGCAGTATTTT. Protein sequence: CASSVALAWDTQYF.

CDR3 coding DNA: TGTGCCAGCAGCTCAGCCGAGTACAATGAGCAGTTCTTC. Protein: CASSSAEYNEQFF. The V gene is TRBV7-9, the J gene TRBJ2-1, with unresolved D. Germline CDR1 and CDR2: SEHNR and FQNEAQ (reference sequence). This CDR3 region has 13 residues. V lost 4 bases, J lost 4 bases, and 8 bases lay in between.

This clonotype appeared a few times. The chain employs TRBV25-1 and TRBJ2-7; 10 nucleotides match TRBD2. CDR1 and CDR2 from the germline V gene are MGHDK and SYGVNS. V shed 5 bases and J 3 bases; nucleotides not matched to a gene: 4. CDR3 length equals 14 residues. The CDR3 nucleotides are TGTGCCAGCAGTAGCGGGGGGGCCTTCTACGAGCAGTACTTC. Translated: CASSSGGAFYEQYF.

The genes are TRBV5-1 and TRBJ1-1, with D possibly being TRBD1 (6 bases). Germline-derived CDR1 and CDR2 are SGHRS and YFSETQ. V lost 2 bases and J lost 3, with 11 bases in between. The CDR3 has 14 residues. This CDR3 is CASSLDRTYTEAFF. CDR3 coding DNA: TGCGCCAGCAGCTTAGACAGGACCTACACTGAAGCTTTCTTT.

This clonotype was observed once. This could be a read error, since a much larger clone is one nucleotide away. The V and J genes are TRBV20-1 and TRBJ2-7, with 8 nucleotides matching TRBD2. The V gene's germline CDR1 is DFQATT and CDR2 SNEGSKA (reference sequence). V lost 2 bases, J lost 3 bases, and 9 bases stayed unmatched. The CDR3 loop spans 15 amino acids. Written as DNA, the CDR3 is TGCAGTGCTAGACCTGCGGGTAGCGGGGACTACGAGCAGTACTTC. Translated: CSARPAGSGDYEQYF.

This clonotype was counted between two and nine times. This chain uses TRBV20-1 with TRBJ2-1, with D unresolved. Trimming removed 2 bases at V and 0 bases at J, with 8 bases between. This CDR3 is built from 14 residues. Germline lookup yields CDR1 DFQATT and CDR2 SNEGSKA (reference sequence). CDR3 protein: CSARKASSYNEQFF. Here the CDR3 DNA reads TGCAGTGCTAGAAAAGCGAGCTCCTACAATGAGCAGTTCTTC.

The rearrangement joins TRBV7-9 to TRBJ1-5; D gene uncertain. The CDR3 is 14 residues long. Germline CDR1 and CDR2: SEHNR and FQNEAQ (reference sequence). Trimming shortened V by 5 bases and J by 9 bases, and 17 bases separated the two germline ends. The CDR3 loop is CASSPTGLSRPQHF. The CDR3 nucleotides are TGTGCCAGCAGCCCGACTGGGCTATCGCGGCCCCAGCATTTT.

The chain uses TRBV7-9 and TRBJ2-7; perhaps TRBD2 as D (5 bases). The DNA matches TRBJ2-5 better at its end, which makes the J call doubtful. The germline V gene has CDR1 SEHNR and CDR2 FQNEAQ (reference sequence). The CDR3 length is 13 residues. The CDR3 coding sequence is TGTGCCAGCAGCGAAAGGACGGGGGAGACCCAGTACTTC. Its translation is CASSERTGETQYF.

This clonotype was detected only a few times. V is TRBV5-1 and J is TRBJ2-7, with 13 nucleotides matching TRBD2. The length of the CDR3 is 18 residues. The germline gives CDR1 SGHRS, CDR2 YFSETQ. The ends lost 4 bases at V and 1 base at J; junction bases unmatched: 11. Here the CDR3 DNA reads TGCGCCAGCAGCCTGACTCCCTCGACTAGCGGGGGGTCCTACGAGCAGTACTTC. Encoded protein: CASSLTPSTSGGSYEQYF.